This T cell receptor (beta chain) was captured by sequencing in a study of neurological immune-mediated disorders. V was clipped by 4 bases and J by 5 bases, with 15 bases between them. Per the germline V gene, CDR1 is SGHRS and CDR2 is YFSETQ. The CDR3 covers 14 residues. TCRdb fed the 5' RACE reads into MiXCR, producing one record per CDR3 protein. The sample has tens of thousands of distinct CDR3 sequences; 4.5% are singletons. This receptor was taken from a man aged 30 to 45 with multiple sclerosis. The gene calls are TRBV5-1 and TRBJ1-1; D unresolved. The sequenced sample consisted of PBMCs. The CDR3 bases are TGCGCCAGCAGCCTCCACTCGGGTCAGACTGAAGCTTTCTTT. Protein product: CASSLHSGQTEAFF.